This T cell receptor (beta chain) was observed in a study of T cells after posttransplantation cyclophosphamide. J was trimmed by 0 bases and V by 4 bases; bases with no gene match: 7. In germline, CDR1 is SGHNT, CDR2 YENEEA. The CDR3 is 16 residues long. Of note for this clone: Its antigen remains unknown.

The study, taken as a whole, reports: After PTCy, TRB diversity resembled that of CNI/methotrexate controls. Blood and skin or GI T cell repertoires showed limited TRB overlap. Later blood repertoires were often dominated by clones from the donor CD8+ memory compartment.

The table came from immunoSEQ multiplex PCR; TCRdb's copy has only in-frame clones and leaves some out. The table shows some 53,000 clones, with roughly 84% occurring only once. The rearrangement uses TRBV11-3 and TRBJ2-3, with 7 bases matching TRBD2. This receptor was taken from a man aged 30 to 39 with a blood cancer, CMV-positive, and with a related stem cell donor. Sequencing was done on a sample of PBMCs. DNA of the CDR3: TGTGCCAGCAGCTGGCGGACTAGTCGGAGCACAGATACGCAGTATTTT. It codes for CASSWRTSRSTDTQYF.